This section outlines one T cell receptor beta chain sequence together with its context. Sequencing of TCR beta was performed on blood CD8+ T cells and on blood CD4+ T cells. Included as multiple sclerosis controls were treatment-naive patients who had stable or active relapsing-remitting disease. While CD8+ and CD4+ T cells were isolated negatively, TEMRA cells were enriched by FACS. This entry belongs to a study of CD8 T cells in Susac syndrome. Random hexamers served to reverse transcribe roughly 0.45 to 1 ug RNA. Amplification of TCR beta CDR3 spanned 54 Vbeta and 13 Jbeta via immunoSEQ multiplex PCR. Via MiXCR, TCRdb re-called the immunoSEQ multiplex PCR reads, giving one row per CDR3 protein. The table records 140,000 to 150,000 distinct CDR3 sequences, approximately 95% of them present only once. The TCR sequence derives from a human donor with multiple sclerosis. Sequenced sample: CD4+ T cells from PBMCs.

This chain's CDR3 is CASRVRAGLHNEQFF. DNA for the CDR3: TGTGCCAGTAGGGTCCGAGCGGGCCTACACAATGAGCAGTTCTTC. This chain uses TRBV19 with TRBJ2-1, with D possibly being TRBD2 (6 bases). This CDR3 comprises 15 residues. Trimming removed 6 bases at V and 5 bases at J, with 17 bases between. The germline V gene encodes CDR1 LNHDA and CDR2 SQIVND (reference sequence). Filled out from reference TRBV19 and TRBJ2-1, the complete variable domain reads DGGITQSPKYLFRKEGQNVTLSCEQNLNHDAMYWYRQDPGQGLRLIYYSQIVNDFQKGDIAEGYSVSREKKESFPLTVTSAQKNPTAFYLCASRVRAGLHNEQFFGPGTRLTVL.